The present entry profiles one T cell receptor beta chain with its context. Between the trimmed V and J ends, which lost 1 base and 9 bases, there was a span of 10 bases. CDR3 length equals 13 residues. These data originate in a study of blood T cell repertoires in COVID-19. Assay: immunoSEQ multiplex PCR; the TCRdb copy retains only in-frame clones and omits some. The sample yields 390,000 or so clones, more than 80% seen once. The sample comprised PBMCs or T cells enriched from blood (not recorded which). This sequence was found in a man between 18 and 29 years old who had recovered from COVID-19. The rearrangement uses TRBV12-3 or TRBV12-4 and TRBJ2-1; D ambiguous. The CDR3 sequence: CASSLVEVGEQFF. The DNA for the CDR3 is TGTGCCAGCAGTTTAGTCGAGGTCGGTGAGCAGTTCTTC.